Below, 32 T cell receptor beta chains from the same sample are listed, as sequenced in a study of blood T cell repertoires in COVID-19. Generated by immunoSEQ multiplex PCR, the TCRdb table keeps only in-frame clones and is missing some. The table lists some 80,000 clones, roughly 82% of them singletons. Sequenced input: peripheral blood. The source is a woman of 80 years or more with active or convalescent COVID-19.

The chain has TRBV24-1 and TRBJ1-5; no definite D call. V was clipped by 2 bases and J by 6 bases, with 28 bases between them. Germline assignment: CDR1 KGHDR and CDR2 SFDVKD. This CDR3 has 20 residues. CDR3 residues: CATSDCCEVSALGRSQPQHF. Written as DNA, the CDR3 is TGTGCCACCAGTGATTGTTGTGAGGTCTCGGCTCTTGGAAGAAGTCAGCCCCAGCATTTT.

The chain joins TRBV7-2 to TRBJ1-5; 8 bases are a match to TRBD1. The CDR3 spans 15 residues. Germline values: CDR1 SGHTA, CDR2 FQGNSA. Trimming cost V 5 bases and J 1 base; bases outside gene matches: 4. The CDR3 loop reads CASSRGQASNQPQHF. CDR3 coding DNA: TGTGCCAGCAGCCGGGGACAGGCCAGCAATCAGCCCCAGCATTTT.

This clone was found once. This chain links TRBV28 with TRBJ1-4, with 7 bases identical to TRBD1. CDR3 length: 14 residues. V lost 6 bases and J lost 0; bases outside the gene matches: 1. Germline loops: CDR1 MDHEN, CDR2 SYDVKM. CDR3 amino acids: CASSTGATNEKLFF. The CDR3 nucleotides read TGTGCCAGCAGCACAGGGGCAACTAATGAAAAACTGTTTTTT.

CDR3 region: CASSQLTGREKLFF. CDR3 nucleotide sequence: TGCGCCAGCAGCCAACTGACAGGGAGGGAAAAACTGTTTTTT. The chain combines TRBV4-1 with TRBJ1-4, with TRBD1 identical over 7 bases. The ends lost 2 bases at V and 8 bases at J; junction bases unmatched: 5. The V gene's germline CDR1 is MGHRA and CDR2 YSYEKL. The CDR3 loop spans 14 amino acids.

The rearrangement joins TRBV19 to TRBJ1-5; tentative D call: TRBD1 (5 bases). CDR1 LNHDA and CDR2 SQIVND come from the germline V gene (reference sequence). Trimming removed 3 bases from V and 6 bases from J, with 9 bases in between. The CDR3 consists of 13 residues. CDR3 region: CASSIGGFQPQHF. Written as DNA, the CDR3 is TGTGCCAGTAGTATCGGGGGGTTTCAGCCCCAGCATTTT. The whole variable domain, remainder taken from reference TRBV19 and TRBJ1-5, is DGGITQSPKYLFRKEGQNVTLSCEQNLNHDAMYWYRQDPGQGLRLIYYSQIVNDFQKGDIAEGYSVSREKKESFPLTVTSAQKNPTAFYLCASSIGGFQPQHFGDGTRLSIL.

This clone was seen at least ten times. The chain couples TRBV19 to TRBJ2-7, with 9 nucleotides matching TRBD2. With V trimmed by 9 bases and J by 7 bases, 7 bases remained unmatched. The germline V gene has CDR1 LNHDA and CDR2 SQIVND (reference sequence). CDR3 length equals 12 residues. The CDR3 DNA reads TGTGCCAGCCGACGGGCGGGAGGGGAGCAGTACTTC. It encodes CASRRAGGEQYF.

The chain combines TRBV5-4 with TRBJ1-4; D ambiguous. There are 15 residues in the CDR3. V lost 4 bases, J lost 5 bases, and 15 bases lay in between. Germline V gives CDR1 SGHNT, CDR2 YYREEE (reference sequence). As DNA, the CDR3 is TGTGCCAGCAGCCTTAATACAGAAGCAAATGAAAAACTGTTTTTT. Translating gives CASSLNTEANEKLFF.

This clone has just one count. The V gene is TRBV5-1, the J gene TRBJ2-4; tentative D call: TRBD1 (5 bases). Germline-derived CDR1 and CDR2 are SGHRS and YFSETQ. The V end was cut by 3 bases, the J end by 0 bases, with 7 bases between. The CDR3 loop spans 14 amino acids. The CDR3, as DNA: TGCGCCAGCAGCTCTGGGGCAGCCAAAAACATTCAGTACTTC. Its protein product is CASSSGAAKNIQYF.

This chain connects TRBV4-3 to TRBJ2-6; 7 bases fit TRBD1. V shed 4 bases, J shed 3 bases, and the junction held 6 bases outside the gene matches. The length of the CDR3 is 16 residues. The germline CDR1 and CDR2 sequences are LGHNA and YSLEER. The CDR3, as DNA: TGCGCCAGCAGCCCCCAGACAGGGAGTGGGGCCAACGTCCTGACTTTC. Its protein product is CASSPQTGSGANVLTF.

V and J are TRBV5-6 and TRBJ2-5; the D is unclear. Germline V CDR1 and CDR2: SGHDT, YYEEEE. This CDR3 has 14 amino acids. The V and J ends lost 4 bases and 5 bases respectively, with 15 bases between them. The DNA for the CDR3 is TGTGCCAGCAGCACCCTCGGGTGGATGGAGACCCAGTACTTC. Protein: CASSTLGWMETQYF.

This rearrangement joins TRBV6-2 or TRBV6-3 to TRBJ2-1, with a weak D call TRBD1 (6 bases). Germline assignment: CDR1 MNHEY and CDR2 SVGEGT. Between the trimmed V and J ends, which lost 5 bases and 12 bases, there was a span of 14 bases. The CDR3 totals 12 residues. CDR3 amino acids: CASSPWTRGQFF. The CDR3 DNA follows: TGTGCCAGCAGTCCGTGGACCAGGGGGCAGTTCTTC.

At least ten counts were recorded for this clone. The gene calls are TRBV6-1 and TRBJ2-5, with 7 bases matching TRBD1. This CDR3 is built from 14 residues. Trimming cost V 0 bases and J 6 bases; bases outside gene matches: 4. Looked up from germline, CDR1 is MNHNS and CDR2 is SASEGT. The CDR3 loop is CASSEANRGQTQYF. DNA of the CDR3: TGTGCCAGCAGTGAAGCGAACAGGGGCCAGACCCAGTACTTC.

This chain connects TRBV4-3 to TRBJ2-3; D might be TRBD2 (6 bases). V lost 0 bases to trimming and J lost 3 bases, with 13 bases between them. CDR3 length: 16 amino acids. The germline CDR1 and CDR2 sequences are LGHNA and YSLEER. CDR3: CASSQETGEGTDTQYF. The CDR3 coding sequence is TGCGCCAGCAGCCAAGAGACGGGGGAAGGTACAGATACGCAGTATTTT.

V gene TRBV5-6 combines with J gene TRBJ1-5, with a tentative D call TRBD1 (6 bases). There are 13 residues in the CDR3. V lost 5 bases and J lost 9, with 15 bases in between. Germline CDR1 is SGHDT and CDR2 is YYEEEE. The CDR3 loop reads CASSPGTTAPQHF. CDR3 DNA sequence: TGTGCCAGCAGTCCCGGGACAACGGCGCCCCAGCATTTT.

The chain employs TRBV28 and TRBJ2-4; no reliable D call. Germline CDR1 MDHEN, CDR2 SYDVKM. This CDR3 comprises 14 residues. Trimming left V 1 base short and J 2 bases short, with 6 bases between. As DNA, the CDR3 is TGTGCCAGCAGTTTATCCGGTCCCAAAAACATTCAGTACTTC. Its translation is CASSLSGPKNIQYF. Variable domain in full (rest from reference TRBV28 and TRBJ2-4): DVKVTQSSRYLVKRTGEKVFLECVQDMDHENMFWYRQDPGLGLRLIYFSYDVKMKEKGDIPEGYSVSREKKERFSLILESASTNQTSMYLCASSLSGPKNIQYFGAGTRLSVL.

This clone was seen a single time. The chain recombines TRBV6-5 with TRBJ1-2; the match to TRBD1 covers 8 bases. CDR1 and CDR2 (germline): MNHEY, SVGAGI. The V and J ends lost 6 bases and 8 bases, in that order; junction bases with no gene match: 11. The CDR3 consists of 14 residues. The CDR3 DNA reads as TGTGCCAGCAGCAGAGGACAGGGCGCGCAGGGCTACACCTTC. Translating gives CASSRGQGAQGYTF.

This chain joins TRBV2 and TRBJ2-7, with 9 positions matching TRBD1. This CDR3 region has 15 residues. From germline, CDR1 is SNHLY and CDR2 FYNNEI. V lost 1 base and J lost 9; bases outside the gene matches: 10. In DNA, the CDR3 is TGTGCCAGCAGTGAAGGGGGACAGGGCCCGGGTAGGCAGTACTTC. Translating it yields CASSEGGQGPGRQYF.

The CDR3 nucleotides read TGTGCCAGCAGCGTATCAGCGGGGGTCTCAAGGGAGCAGTTCTTC. Residues: CASSVSAGVSREQFF. The chain uses TRBV9 and TRBJ2-1, with 8 nucleotides matching TRBD2. The germline V gene has CDR1 SGDLS and CDR2 YYNGEE. V lost 1 base, J lost 10 bases, and 10 bases stayed unmatched. This CDR3 region has 15 residues.

The chain employs TRBV5-1 and TRBJ1-3; TRBD1 matches 10 bases. CDR1 is SGHRS, CDR2 YFSETQ, per germline. The CDR3 contains 16 residues. With V trimmed by 2 bases and J by 3 bases, 5 bases remained unmatched. In DNA form, the CDR3 reads TGCGCCAGCAGCTTTTCCGGGACAGGGGTTGGAAACACCATATATTTT. Translated, it gives CASSFSGTGVGNTIYF.

The chain joins TRBV11-2 to TRBJ1-1, with 7 bases fitting TRBD1. Losses at the gene ends were 2 bases for V and 4 bases for J; bases not matched to a gene: 4. Germline V gene sequence: CDR1 SGHAT, CDR2 FQNNGV. The length of the CDR3 is 14 residues. This chain's CDR3 is CASSLNRGGTEAFF. The CDR3 DNA follows: TGTGCCAGCAGCTTAAACAGGGGCGGCACTGAAGCTTTCTTT.

This clone was observed a few times. The J gene is TRBJ2-3, the V gene TRBV19; a possible D gene is TRBD2 (7 bases). Per germline, CDR1 LNHDA and CDR2 SQIVND (reference sequence). V lost 2 bases and J lost 2, with 14 bases in between. The CDR3 runs to 16 residues. The CDR3 nucleotides read TGTGCCAGTAGTATATCAGTGGGGGGGGCCACAGATACGCAGTATTTT. Translation gives CASSISVGGATDTQYF.

This chain uses TRBV7-2 with TRBJ2-7, with D possibly being TRBD2 (5 bases). The germline CDR1 and CDR2 sequences are SGHTA and FQGNSA. The CDR3 is made up of 12 amino acids. V was shortened by 2 bases and J by 7 bases, with 9 bases between the two germline ends. The CDR3 reads CASSLFEGEQYF. The CDR3 DNA is TGTGCCAGCAGCTTATTCGAGGGAGAGCAGTACTTC.

The CDR3 loop is CASTTESKTGSCEQYF. The CDR3 region has the DNA TGCGCCAGCACGACAGAAAGTAAGACAGGGAGTTGCGAGCAGTACTTC. The V gene is TRBV10-1, the J gene TRBJ2-7; TRBD1 matches 7 bases. With 7 bases clipped from V and 6 bases from J, the junction kept 18 bases outside the gene matches. There are 16 residues in the CDR3. In germline, CDR1 is WNHNN, CDR2 SYGVQD (reference sequence).

Only a few counts were recorded for this clone. V gene TRBV27 combines with J gene TRBJ1-2; 11 nucleotides align to TRBD1. Germline assignment: CDR1 MNHEY and CDR2 SMNVEV (reference sequence). The CDR3 is 17 residues long. V was pared by 5 bases and J by 6 bases, with 14 bases of the junction left unmatched. The CDR3 protein is CASSPQGTGGRLDGYTF. CDR3 DNA sequence: TGTGCCAGCAGTCCCCAGGGGACAGGGGGGCGTCTAGATGGCTACACCTTC.

The chain carries TRBV5-1 and TRBJ2-3; 9 nucleotides line up with TRBD1. With V trimmed by 6 bases and J by 4 bases, 12 bases remained unmatched. The V gene's germline CDR1 is SGHRS and CDR2 YFSETQ. The CDR3 length is 16 residues. The CDR3 reads CASTGGTGMSSDTQYF. Here the CDR3 DNA reads TGCGCCAGCACTGGCGGGACAGGGATGTCATCAGATACGCAGTATTTT. Full variable domain (outside the CDR3, taken from reference TRBV5-1 and TRBJ2-3): KAGVTQTPRYLIKTRGQQVTLSCSPISGHRSVSWYQQTPGQGLQFLFEYFSETQRNKGNFPGRFSGRQFSNSRSEMNVSTLELGDSALYLCASTGGTGMSSDTQYFGPGTRLTVL.

This clone was picked up a small number of times. The chain combines TRBV5-4 with TRBJ2-3; 9 nucleotides agree with TRBD2. This CDR3 has 16 amino acids. In germline, CDR1 is SGHNT, CDR2 YYREEE (reference sequence). V dropped 0 bases and J dropped 2; count of bases not matched to a gene: 4. Written as DNA, the CDR3 is TGTGCCAGCAGCTTGGAGACTAGCGGAAACACAGATACGCAGTATTTT. It codes for CASSLETSGNTDTQYF. Based on the CDR3 plus reference TRBV5-4 and TRBJ2-3, the full variable domain is ETGVTQSPTHLIKTRGQQVTLRCSSQSGHNTVSWYQQALGQGPQFIFQYYREEENGRGNFPPRFSGLQFPNYSSELNVNALELDDSALYLCASSLETSGNTDTQYFGPGTRLTVL.

This clone appeared a single time. The J gene is TRBJ2-3, the V gene TRBV5-1, with 8 bases aligning to TRBD2. This CDR3 has 15 amino acids. Germline values: CDR1 SGHRS, CDR2 YFSETQ. The V and J ends lost 3 bases and 3 bases, in that order; junction bases with no gene match: 6. CDR3 amino acids: CASSWSGGVTDTQYF. In DNA form, the CDR3 reads TGCGCCAGCAGCTGGAGCGGGGGCGTTACAGATACGCAGTATTTT.

The chain uses TRBV24-1 and TRBJ1-2, with 7 positions matching TRBD1. Germline V gives CDR1 KGHDR, CDR2 SFDVKD. The V segment lost 3 bases and the J segment 4 bases; nucleotides outside the gene matches: 4. This CDR3 is 14 amino acids long. The CDR3 spells CATSDGTATYGYTF. The CDR3 coding sequence is TGTGCCACCAGTGATGGGACAGCCACCTATGGCTACACCTTC.

This chain connects TRBV28 to TRBJ2-2, with TRBD1 as a possible D gene (5 bases). Germline CDR1 reads MDHEN; CDR2 reads SYDVKM. The CDR3 runs 12 residues. Trimming pared 6 bases from V and 7 bases from J, leaving 9 bases between. The CDR3 here is CASRGPVGELFF. CDR3 DNA: TGTGCCAGCAGGGGGCCTGTCGGGGAGCTGTTTTTT.

The chain is built from TRBV19 and TRBJ2-7; 11 bases map to TRBD2. Trimming took 5 bases from V and 3 from J; bases not matched to a gene: 6. CDR3 length: 15 residues. CDR1 and CDR2 from the germline V gene are LNHDA and SQIVND (reference sequence). CDR3 amino acids: CASSVSGTSGYEQYF. CDR3 DNA sequence: TGTGCCAGTAGTGTCTCCGGGACTAGCGGCTACGAGCAGTACTTC.

In this sample, this clone turned up a few times. Possible read error: a much larger clone is one base away. The chain joins TRBV27 to TRBJ2-2, with 9 bases matching TRBD2. CDR3 length: 17 amino acids. V shed 1 base, J shed 4 bases, and the junction held 7 bases outside the gene matches. Germline-derived CDR1 and CDR2 are MNHEY and SMNVEV (reference sequence). The CDR3 DNA reads TGTGCCAGCAGTTTATTACTTCGCGGGGGGGGCACCGGGGAGCTGTTTTTT. It is translated as CASSLLLRGGGTGELFF.

The chain is built from TRBV23-1 and TRBJ1-1, with TRBD1 matching 8 bases. TRBV23-1 falls under the ORF class, with uncertain function. V gave up 7 bases and J gave up 2 bases; unmatched junction bases: 12. The CDR3 loop spans 16 amino acids. CDR3 DNA: TGCGCCAGCACTCATCCCTACGGACAGGGTAACACTGAAGCTTTCTTT. Translation: CASTHPYGQGNTEAFF.